This entry lists 32 T cell receptor beta chains sequenced from one sample in a study of T cell repertoires in cytomegalovirus infection. TCRdb ran MiXCR on the reads and lists one entry per CDR3 protein. The sample includes under 350,000 distinct CDR3 sequences, around a tenth seen only once; the top ten take around 4%. The sample consisted of PBMCs. The receptors come from a human donor in good health (CMV status not recorded). Some clones in this sample may be carry-over from other donors' samples.

This clonotype came up a few times. The rearrangement links TRBV6-8 to TRBJ1-2, with D maybe TRBD1 (6 bases). V was pared by 8 bases and J by 9 bases, with 22 bases between. Germline CDR1 MNHGY, CDR2 SAAAGT. The CDR3 runs to 14 residues. The CDR3 loop is CASCSWEGHTRYTF. The DNA for the CDR3 is TGTGCCAGCTGCTCGTGGGAGGGACACACCCGCTACACCTTC.

This sequence joins TRBV6-2 or TRBV6-3 and TRBJ2-3, with a tentative D call TRBD2 (6 bases). Germline lookup yields CDR1 MNHEY and CDR2 SVGEGT. V lost 5 bases and J 5 bases, leaving 14 bases between the germline ends. The CDR3 totals 14 residues. The CDR3 region is CASSPTGAEDTQYF. CDR3 DNA: TGTGCCAGCAGTCCGACGGGAGCGGAAGATACGCAGTATTTT.

The chain links TRBV12-3 or TRBV12-4 to TRBJ1-5; D is ambiguous. CDR3 length equals 14 residues. Trimming stripped 6 bases from V and 3 bases from J, with 12 bases between. The CDR3: CASRREIFNQPQHF. CDR3 nucleotides: TGTGCCAGCAGACGGGAAATCTTCAATCAGCCCCAGCATTTT.

This clonotype was found many times. The rearrangement uses TRBV6-5 and TRBJ1-4, with D tentatively TRBD1 (5 bases). The CDR3 runs to 16 residues. With 0 bases removed from V and 7 bases from J, the gap between germline ends came to 15 bases. CDR1 is MNHEY and CDR2 is SVGAGI in the germline V gene. The CDR3 nucleotides are TGTGCCAGCAGTTACTCTGGCGGGGGGGGGGGTGAAAAACTGTTTTTT. It is translated as CASSYSGGGGGEKLFF.

The V and J genes are TRBV6-5 and TRBJ1-5; D is unresolved. The germline CDR1 and CDR2 sequences are MNHEY and SVGAGI. This CDR3 is built from 16 residues. V was clipped by 5 bases and J by 0 bases, with 14 bases between them. The CDR3 DNA is TGTGCCAGCAGTGGCCCGGGAGCTCCTAGCAATCAGCCCCAGCATTTT. It yields the protein CASSGPGAPSNQPQHF.

This clonotype has ten or more counts. The chain links TRBV12-3 or TRBV12-4 to TRBJ2-2; D may be TRBD1 (6 bases). This CDR3 is built from 13 residues. V was shortened by 6 bases and J by 5 bases, with 10 bases between the two germline ends. Written as DNA, the CDR3 is TGTGCCAGCAGGCAGGGGTGGACCGGGGAGCTGTTTTTT. It encodes CASRQGWTGELFF.

J is TRBJ1-6 and V is TRBV6-2 or TRBV6-3, with D perhaps matching TRBD1 (5 bases). Germline assignment: CDR1 MNHEY and CDR2 SVGEGT. This CDR3 comprises 16 residues. With 4 bases removed from V and 10 bases from J, the gap between germline ends came to 20 bases. DNA for the CDR3: TGTGCCAGCAGTTTCTACGGGACCCGGTCGGGCTCACCCCTCCACTTT. Translated: CASSFYGTRSGSPLHF.

This clonotype came up a few times. This chain links TRBV29-1 with TRBJ2-1; 10 bases line up with TRBD2. The CDR3 is 15 amino acids. Germline CDR1 reads SQVTM; CDR2 reads ANQGSEA. Trimming at V came to 3 bases and at J to 4 bases, leaving 6 bases not matched to a gene. The CDR3 DNA is TGCAGCGTTGATCCTAGCGGGAGAGAGTACAATGAGCAGTTCTTC. Protein: CSVDPSGREYNEQFF.

This clonotype was detected ten times or more. The J gene is TRBJ2-3, the V gene TRBV27; 7 bases fit TRBD2. The CDR3 runs 16 residues. With 5 bases clipped from V and 6 bases from J, the junction kept 14 bases outside the gene matches. Germline V lookup: CDR1 MNHEY, CDR2 SMNVEV (reference sequence). CDR3: CASSPPPWEGQDTQYF. The CDR3 DNA reads as TGTGCCAGCAGTCCACCCCCCTGGGAGGGCCAGGATACGCAGTATTTT.

This clonotype has a count of ten or more. V gene TRBV7-8 combines with J gene TRBJ2-5; 12 bases line up with TRBD2. The V gene's germline CDR1 is SGHVS and CDR2 FQNEAQ. This CDR3 has 19 amino acids. Trimming at V came to 4 bases and at J to 3 bases, leaving 15 bases not matched to a gene. CDR3 coding DNA: TGTGCCAGCAGCTCCGAGGTTGCTAGCGGGAGGGTGGGGAAAGAGACCCAGTACTTC. This encodes CASSSEVASGRVGKETQYF.

This chain joins TRBV12-3 or TRBV12-4 and TRBJ1-2; D is uncertain. The CDR3 is made up of 12 amino acids. V was pared by 5 bases and J by 8 bases, with 12 bases between. CDR3 in DNA: TGTGCCAGCAGTCCCCGGTCCATGGGCTACACCTTC. This sequence encodes CASSPRSMGYTF.

This clonotype was detected ten times or more. The gene calls are TRBV5-1 and TRBJ2-1, with D tentatively TRBD2 (5 bases). The CDR3 runs 15 residues. Germline V gene sequence: CDR1 SGHRS, CDR2 YFSETQ. V was cut by 0 bases and J by 5 bases, with 12 bases left in between. This CDR3 is CASSLGTRANNEQFF. The DNA for the CDR3 is TGCGCCAGCAGCTTGGGTACTAGGGCCAACAATGAGCAGTTCTTC. The entire variable domain, with the rest obtained from reference TRBV5-1 and TRBJ2-1, is as follows: KAGVTQTPRYLIKTRGQQVTLSCSPISGHRSVSWYQQTPGQGLQFLFEYFSETQRNKGNFPGRFSGRQFSNSRSEMNVSTLELGDSALYLCASSLGTRANNEQFFGPGTRLTVL.

The chain uses TRBV20-1 and TRBJ2-7; 7 bases fit TRBD1. The CDR3 runs to 13 residues. V shed 5 bases, J shed 3 bases, and the junction held 7 bases outside the gene matches. Germline-derived CDR1 and CDR2 are DFQATT and SNEGSKA (reference sequence). The DNA for the CDR3 is TGCAGTGCTCCCGGGACAGCCGTCTACGAGCAGTACTTC. Residues: CSAPGTAVYEQYF.

This clonotype has only a few counts. The CDR3 reads CASSQGQGTNIQYF. DNA for the CDR3: TGTGCCAGCAGCCAGGGACAGGGGACAAACATTCAGTACTTC. The J gene is TRBJ2-4, the V gene TRBV11-3; 10 bases are a match to TRBD1. This CDR3 comprises 14 residues. Germline assignment: CDR1 SGHNT and CDR2 YENEEA. V dropped 5 bases and J dropped 6; count of bases not matched to a gene: 4.

This clonotype was seen once. This may stem from a read error, because a much larger clone lies one nucleotide away. Without the conserved terminal phenylalanine or tryptophan, this CDR3 likely stems from a read error. The rearrangement joins TRBV11-2 to TRBJ2-3; D is unclear. The CDR3 has 14 amino acids. V was shortened by 5 bases and J by 1 base, with 10 bases between the two germline ends. Per germline, CDR1 SGHAT and CDR2 FQNNGV. CDR3 in DNA: TGTGCCAGCAGCCTTTGGCAGGGCACAGATACGCAGTATGTT. Amino acid sequence: CASSLWQGTDTQYV.

This chain links TRBV12-3 or TRBV12-4 with TRBJ1-2; 7 bases align to TRBD1. V lost 8 bases and J lost 7; bases outside the gene matches: 10. This CDR3 is 13 amino acids long. The CDR3 loop is CASGLTGRSGYTF. The DNA of the CDR3 is TGTGCCAGCGGGTTGACAGGGAGGTCTGGCTACACCTTC.

The chain carries TRBV7-3 and TRBJ2-3; D perhaps matches TRBD2 (6 bases). This CDR3 comprises 15 residues. CDR1 is SGHTA, CDR2 FQGTGA, per germline. The ends were cut back, 2 bases at V and 0 bases at J, with 9 bases in the middle. In DNA, the CDR3 is TGTGCCAGCAGCTTATCGGGGGTTAGCACAGATACGCAGTATTTT. Translation: CASSLSGVSTDTQYF.

This clonotype has a count of ten or more. J is TRBJ2-1 and V is TRBV7-9; TRBD2 might be the D (6 bases). Between the trimmed V and J ends, which lost 7 bases and 8 bases, there was a span of 15 bases. Per the germline V gene, CDR1 is SEHNR and CDR2 is FQNEAQ (reference sequence). The CDR3 length is 13 residues. CDR3 coding DNA: TGTGCCAGCACCCCTCCCGGGGGAGATGAGCAGTTCTTC. Its protein product is CASTPPGGDEQFF.

This clonotype was counted between two and nine times. The V and J genes are TRBV14 and TRBJ2-2; no definite D call. V lost 6 bases and J lost 6, with 11 bases in between. This CDR3 has 13 amino acids. Germline V gene data show CDR1 as SGHDN and CDR2 as FVKESK. CDR3 in DNA: TGTGCCAGCAGAAAAGCGAAGTCCGGGGAGCTGTTTTTT. Protein: CASRKAKSGELFF.

This chain links TRBV6-5 with TRBJ1-6; D may be TRBD1 (5 bases). This CDR3 region has 15 residues. V lost 6 bases to trimming and J lost 2 bases, with 11 bases between them. The germline gives CDR1 MNHEY, CDR2 SVGAGI. In nucleotides, the CDR3 is TGTGCCAGCAGCCGGGACGGAGCCTATAATTCACCCCTCCACTTT. It specifies CASSRDGAYNSPLHF.

This clonotype was observed at least ten times. J is TRBJ2-1 and V is TRBV7-9; TRBD1 might be the D (6 bases). This CDR3 has 15 residues. Between the trimmed V and J ends, which lost 1 base and 4 bases, there was a span of 11 bases. Per germline, CDR1 SEHNR and CDR2 FQNEAQ (reference sequence). CDR3: CASSLVRGGYNEQFF. The CDR3 nucleotides read TGTGCCAGCAGCTTAGTCAGGGGTGGATACAATGAGCAGTTCTTC.

This clonotype turned up a few times. The chain employs TRBV11-2 and TRBJ2-3; D is perhaps TRBD2 (6 bases). Between the trimmed V and J ends, which lost 7 bases and 2 bases, there was a span of 13 bases. Germline V CDR1 and CDR2: SGHAT, FQNNGV. CDR3 length: 14 amino acids. The CDR3 nucleotides read TGTGCCAGCACGCTGCCGGGGGTCACAGATACGCAGTATTTT. Amino acids: CASTLPGVTDTQYF.

This clonotype was seen many times. The chain employs TRBV7-9 and TRBJ1-2; no reliable D call. The CDR3 is 15 residues long. V dropped 1 base and J dropped 4 bases, with 13 bases sitting between them. Germline V CDR1 and CDR2: SEHNR, FQNEAQ (reference sequence). The CDR3 nucleotides read TGTGCCAGCAGCTTAGGAACGGGGATGGGCTATGGCTACACCTTC. Protein sequence: CASSLGTGMGYGYTF.

The chain carries TRBV7-2 and TRBJ1-2; 7 bases align to TRBD1. The CDR3 has 14 amino acids. Germline trimming cut 3 bases from V and 1 base from J; bases unmatched to any gene: 2. Germline V gene sequence: CDR1 SGHTA, CDR2 FQGNSA. The CDR3 loop is CASSLTGINYGYTF. The CDR3 DNA sequence: TGTGCCAGCAGCTTGACAGGGATTAACTATGGCTACACCTTC.

This clonotype was observed at least ten times. This sequence joins TRBV7-2 and TRBJ2-4; possible D gene TRBD1, 6 bases. The CDR3 sequence is 15 residues long. CDR1 SGHTA and CDR2 FQGNSA come from the germline V gene. Trimming shortened V by 7 bases and J by 0 bases, and 13 bases separated the two germline ends. The chain's CDR3 is CASTSGVTAKNIQYF. CDR3 nucleotides: TGTGCCAGCACGTCAGGGGTAACAGCCAAAAACATTCAGTACTTC.

This clonotype was recorded many times. The chain is built from TRBV6-2 or TRBV6-3 and TRBJ2-2, with D unclear. This CDR3 is built from 14 residues. From germline, CDR1 is MNHEY and CDR2 SVGEGT. Trimming removed 7 bases at V and 8 bases at J, with 17 bases between. The CDR3 DNA is TGTGCCAGCACTCCGGTCCCATCGAAAGGGGAGCTGTTTTTT. It codes for CASTPVPSKGELFF.

This chain links TRBV7-9 with TRBJ2-7; D perhaps matches TRBD1 (6 bases). The V end lost 4 bases, the J end lost 5 bases, and 15 bases lay between the germline ends. The germline CDR1 and CDR2 sequences are SEHNR and FQNEAQ (reference sequence). The CDR3 is 14 residues long. The CDR3 nucleotides are TGTGCCAGCAGCTCACAGGGTTTGGTGGACGAGCAGTACTTC. Translation gives CASSSQGLVDEQYF.

Ten or more counts support this clonotype. V gene TRBV7-2 combines with J gene TRBJ2-3; no reliable D call. This CDR3 contains 13 residues. Germline-derived CDR1 and CDR2 are SGHTA and FQGNSA. Trimming took 3 bases from V and 4 from J, leaving 8 bases between them. CDR3 protein: CASSFVLADTQYF. The CDR3 DNA reads as TGTGCCAGCAGCTTCGTGCTGGCAGATACGCAGTATTTT. The entire variable domain, with the rest obtained from reference TRBV7-2 and TRBJ2-3, is as follows: GAGVSQSPSNKVTEKGKDVELRCDPISGHTALYWYRQSLGQGLEFLIYFQGNSAPDKSGLPSDRFSAERTGGSVSTLTIQRTQQEDSAVYLCASSFVLADTQYFGPGTRLTVL.

J is TRBJ2-2 and V is TRBV23-1; 12 bases are shared with TRBD2. TRBV23-1 is an open reading frame whose function is uncertain. V lost 0 bases and J lost 1; bases outside the gene matches: 12. This CDR3 contains 21 residues. The CDR3 sequence: CASSQSISSGRAVLNTGELFF. The CDR3 nucleotides are TGCGCCAGCAGTCAATCGATTTCTAGCGGGAGGGCCGTATTGAACACCGGGGAGCTGTTTTTT.

Here the CDR3 reads CASSLATSVSQYF. CDR3 coding DNA: TGTGCCAGCAGCTTAGCGACATCGGTTAGCCAGTACTTC. This chain connects TRBV11-1 to TRBJ2-5; D gene ambiguous. Trimming pared 0 bases from V and 10 bases from J, leaving 12 bases between. The CDR3 is 13 amino acids. The germline gives CDR1 SGHAT, CDR2 FQDESV (reference sequence).

The V and J genes are TRBV6-2 or TRBV6-3 and TRBJ1-6; TRBD1 aligns across 7 bases. The CDR3 spans 14 residues. With 6 bases clipped from V and 6 bases from J, the junction kept 5 bases outside the gene matches. CDR1 and CDR2 (germline): MNHEY, SVGEGT. DNA of the CDR3: TGTGCCAGCAGCTACGACAGGGTTAATTCACCCCTCCACTTT. Translated: CASSYDRVNSPLHF.

This rearrangement joins TRBV6-6 to TRBJ1-1; no clear D. The ends were cut back, 2 bases at V and 2 bases at J, with 9 bases in the middle. This CDR3 has 14 residues. The V gene's germline CDR1 is MNHNY and CDR2 SVGAGI (reference sequence). This CDR3 reads CASSYQERNTEAFF. The CDR3 DNA is TGTGCCAGCAGTTACCAGGAGAGAAACACTGAAGCTTTCTTT.